This T cell receptor beta chain was identified in a study of cytomegalovirus exposure and HLA in healthy donors. Study summary: Among 150 million to 200 million T cells, an earlier analysis found 120 million or so unique TCR beta sequences. Ancestry clustering placed about 80% of a few hundred genotyped donors in the Caucasian-associated cluster. Overall study findings and caveats: Listed as cytomegalovirus-associated were about 160 TCR beta chains.

The V and J ends lost 6 bases and 8 bases, in that order; junction bases with no gene match: 12. The germline V gene has CDR1 SNHLY and CDR2 FYNNEI. This CDR3 spans 15 amino acids. PCR involved 60 Vbeta and 13 Jbeta primers. Original processing methods: An analysis that came later counted 80 million or so unique TCR beta chains, around 12 million shared. TCRdb keeps only in-frame clones here, not all; method: immunoSEQ multiplex PCR. The V and J calls and clone size were taken over from that table, and D and trimming were inferred from the DNA. In the table there are 130,000 or so clones, about four fifths of which are singletons. A note on this clone: What it binds is not known.

This TCR was sampled from a man aged 25 to 40 in good health and CMV-seronegative. The chain carries TRBV2 and TRBJ2-3, with 9 bases that match TRBD2. The source material was PBMCs. CDR3 loop: CASRYGTSQRVTQYF. The CDR3 bases are TGTGCCAGCAGGTACGGGACTAGCCAACGCGTTACGCAGTATTTT.